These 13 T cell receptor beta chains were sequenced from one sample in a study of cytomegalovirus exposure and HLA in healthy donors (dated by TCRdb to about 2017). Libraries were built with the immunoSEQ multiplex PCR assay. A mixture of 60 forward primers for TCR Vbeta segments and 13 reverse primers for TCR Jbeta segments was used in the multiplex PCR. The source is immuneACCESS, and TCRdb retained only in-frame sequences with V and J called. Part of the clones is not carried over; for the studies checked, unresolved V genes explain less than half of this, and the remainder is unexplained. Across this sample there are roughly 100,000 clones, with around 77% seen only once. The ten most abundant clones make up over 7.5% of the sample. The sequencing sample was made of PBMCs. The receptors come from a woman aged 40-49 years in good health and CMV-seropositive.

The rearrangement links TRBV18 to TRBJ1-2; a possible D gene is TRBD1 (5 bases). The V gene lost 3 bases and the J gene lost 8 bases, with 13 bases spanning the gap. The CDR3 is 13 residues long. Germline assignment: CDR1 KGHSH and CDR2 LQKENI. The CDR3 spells CASSPDNRSGYTF. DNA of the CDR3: TGTGCCAGCTCACCGGATAACAGGTCCGGCTACACCTTC. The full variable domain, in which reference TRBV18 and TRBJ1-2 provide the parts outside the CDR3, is NAGVMQNPRHLVRRRGQEARLRCSPMKGHSHVYWYRQLPEEGLKFMVYLQKENIIDESGMPKERFSAEFPKEGPSILRIQQVVRGDSAAYFCASSPDNRSGYTFGSGTRLTVV.

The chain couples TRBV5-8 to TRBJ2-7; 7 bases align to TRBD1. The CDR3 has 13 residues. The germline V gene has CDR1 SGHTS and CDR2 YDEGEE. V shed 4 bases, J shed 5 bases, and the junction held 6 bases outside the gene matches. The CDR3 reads CASSLQGSHEQYF. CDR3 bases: TGTGCCAGCAGCCTACAGGGGTCCCACGAGCAGTACTTC.

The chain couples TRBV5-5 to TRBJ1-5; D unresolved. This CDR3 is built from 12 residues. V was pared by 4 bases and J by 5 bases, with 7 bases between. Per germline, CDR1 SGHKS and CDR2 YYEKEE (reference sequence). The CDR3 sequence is CASSDGDQPQHF. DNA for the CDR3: TGTGCCAGCAGCGACGGGGATCAGCCCCAGCATTTT.

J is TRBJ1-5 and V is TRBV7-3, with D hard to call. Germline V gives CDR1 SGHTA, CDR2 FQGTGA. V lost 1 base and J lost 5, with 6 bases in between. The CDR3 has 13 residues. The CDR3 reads CASSLSSDQPQHF. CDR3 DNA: TGTGCCAGCAGCTTAAGTAGTGATCAGCCCCAGCATTTT.

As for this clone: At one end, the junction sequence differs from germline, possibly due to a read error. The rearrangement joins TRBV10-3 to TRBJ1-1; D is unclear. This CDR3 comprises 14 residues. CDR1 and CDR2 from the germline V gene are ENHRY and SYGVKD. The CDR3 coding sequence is TGTGCCATCAGTGAACGGGATGGGCACACTGAAGTTTTCTTT. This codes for CAISERDGHTEVFF.

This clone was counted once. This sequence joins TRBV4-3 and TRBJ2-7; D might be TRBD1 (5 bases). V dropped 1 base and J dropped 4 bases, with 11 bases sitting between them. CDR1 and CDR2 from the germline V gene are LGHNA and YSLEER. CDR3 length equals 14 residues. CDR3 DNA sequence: TGCGCCAGCAGCCAAGTGCTCCAGGGATACGAGCAGTACTTC. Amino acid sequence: CASSQVLQGYEQYF.

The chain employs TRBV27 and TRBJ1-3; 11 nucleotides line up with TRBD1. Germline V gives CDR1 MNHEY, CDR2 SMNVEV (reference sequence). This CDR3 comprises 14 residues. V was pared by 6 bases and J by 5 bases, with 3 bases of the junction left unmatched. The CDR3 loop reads CASRGTGGRNTIYF. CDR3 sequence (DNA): TGTGCCAGCAGGGGGACAGGGGGTAGAAACACCATATATTTT.

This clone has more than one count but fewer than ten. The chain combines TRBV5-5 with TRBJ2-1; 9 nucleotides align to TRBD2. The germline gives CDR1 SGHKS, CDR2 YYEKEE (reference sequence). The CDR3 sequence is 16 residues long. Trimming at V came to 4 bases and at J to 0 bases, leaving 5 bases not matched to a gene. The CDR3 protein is CASSTRSGSSYNEQFF. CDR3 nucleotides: TGTGCCAGCAGCACACGTAGCGGGAGCTCCTACAATGAGCAGTTCTTC.

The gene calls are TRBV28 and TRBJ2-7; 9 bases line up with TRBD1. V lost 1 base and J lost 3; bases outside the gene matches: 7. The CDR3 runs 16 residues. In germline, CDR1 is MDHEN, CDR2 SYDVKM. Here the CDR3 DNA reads TGTGCCAGCAGTTTATTTTGGGACAGGGATTACTACGAGCAGTACTTC. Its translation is CASSLFWDRDYYEQYF.

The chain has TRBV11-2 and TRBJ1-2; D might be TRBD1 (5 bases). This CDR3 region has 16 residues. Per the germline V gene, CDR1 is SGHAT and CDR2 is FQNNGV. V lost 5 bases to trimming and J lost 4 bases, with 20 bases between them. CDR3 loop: CASSRWGVGGSYGYTF. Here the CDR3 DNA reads TGTGCCAGCAGCCGATGGGGAGTGGGGGGTAGCTATGGCTACACCTTC.

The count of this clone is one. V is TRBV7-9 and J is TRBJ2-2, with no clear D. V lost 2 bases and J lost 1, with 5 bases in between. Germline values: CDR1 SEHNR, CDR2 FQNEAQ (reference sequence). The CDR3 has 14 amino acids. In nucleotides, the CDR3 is TGTGCCAGCAGCTTACAGAAGAACACCGGGGAGCTGTTTTTT. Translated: CASSLQKNTGELFF.

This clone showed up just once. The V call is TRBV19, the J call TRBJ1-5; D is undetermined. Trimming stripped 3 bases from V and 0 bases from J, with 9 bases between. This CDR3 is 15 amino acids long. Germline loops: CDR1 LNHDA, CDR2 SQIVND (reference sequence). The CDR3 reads CASSIGQHSNQPQHF. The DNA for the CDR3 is TGTGCCAGTAGTATTGGGCAGCATAGCAATCAGCCCCAGCATTTT. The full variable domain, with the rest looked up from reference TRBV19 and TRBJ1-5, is DGGITQSPKYLFRKEGQNVTLSCEQNLNHDAMYWYRQDPGQGLRLIYYSQIVNDFQKGDIAEGYSVSREKKESFPLTVTSAQKNPTAFYLCASSIGQHSNQPQHFGDGTRLSIL.

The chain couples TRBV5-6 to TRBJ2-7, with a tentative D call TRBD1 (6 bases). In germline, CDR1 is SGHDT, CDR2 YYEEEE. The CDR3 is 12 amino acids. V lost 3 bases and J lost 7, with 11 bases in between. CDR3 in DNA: TGTGCCAGCAGCTCAGGGGTCCTGGAGCAGTACTTC. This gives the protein CASSSGVLEQYF.